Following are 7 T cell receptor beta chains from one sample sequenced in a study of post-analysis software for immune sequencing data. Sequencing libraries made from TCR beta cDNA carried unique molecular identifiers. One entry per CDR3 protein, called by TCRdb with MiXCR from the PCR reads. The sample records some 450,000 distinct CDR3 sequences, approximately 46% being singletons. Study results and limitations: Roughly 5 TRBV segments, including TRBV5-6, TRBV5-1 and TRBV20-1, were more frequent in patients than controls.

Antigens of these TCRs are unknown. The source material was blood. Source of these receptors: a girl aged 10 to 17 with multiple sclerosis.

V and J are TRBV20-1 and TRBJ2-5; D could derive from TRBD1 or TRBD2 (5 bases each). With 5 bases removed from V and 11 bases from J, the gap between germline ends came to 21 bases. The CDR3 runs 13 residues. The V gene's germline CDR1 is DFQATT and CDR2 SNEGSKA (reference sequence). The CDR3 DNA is TGCAGTGCTGGCCGGGACGGGGATGAAGAGCAGTACTTC. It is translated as CSAGRDGDEEQYF.

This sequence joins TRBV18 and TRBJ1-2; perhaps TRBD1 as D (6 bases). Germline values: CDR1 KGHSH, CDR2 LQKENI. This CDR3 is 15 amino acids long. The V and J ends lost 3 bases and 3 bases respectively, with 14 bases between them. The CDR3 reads CASSPDSTGYYGYTF. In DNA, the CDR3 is TGTGCCAGCTCACCCGACTCAACAGGGTACTATGGCTACACCTTC.

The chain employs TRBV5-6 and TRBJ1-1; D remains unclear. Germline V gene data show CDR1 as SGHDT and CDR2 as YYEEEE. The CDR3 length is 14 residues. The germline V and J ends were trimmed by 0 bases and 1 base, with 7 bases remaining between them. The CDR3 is CASSLVGKNTEAFF. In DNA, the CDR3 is TGTGCCAGCAGCTTGGTTGGGAAGAACACTGAAGCTTTCTTT.

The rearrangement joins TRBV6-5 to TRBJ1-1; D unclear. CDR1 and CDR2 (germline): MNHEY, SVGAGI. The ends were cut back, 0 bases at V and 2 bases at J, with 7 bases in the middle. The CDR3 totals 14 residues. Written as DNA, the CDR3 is TGTGCCAGCAGTTACTCTCCGGGAAACACTGAAGCTTTCTTT. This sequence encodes CASSYSPGNTEAFF.

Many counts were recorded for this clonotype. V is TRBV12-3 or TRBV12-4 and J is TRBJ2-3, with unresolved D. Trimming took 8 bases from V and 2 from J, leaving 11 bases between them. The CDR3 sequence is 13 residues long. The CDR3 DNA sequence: TGTGCCAGCGGCCCGAGGTTCACAGATACGCAGTATTTT. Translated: CASGPRFTDTQYF.

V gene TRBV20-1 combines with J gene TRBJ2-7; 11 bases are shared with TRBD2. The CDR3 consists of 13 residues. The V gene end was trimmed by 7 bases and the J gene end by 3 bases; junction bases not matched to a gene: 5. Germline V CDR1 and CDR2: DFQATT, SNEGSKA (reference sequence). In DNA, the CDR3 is TGCAGTGTAGCGGGAGGGCCCATCTACGAGCAGTACTTC. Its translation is CSVAGGPIYEQYF.

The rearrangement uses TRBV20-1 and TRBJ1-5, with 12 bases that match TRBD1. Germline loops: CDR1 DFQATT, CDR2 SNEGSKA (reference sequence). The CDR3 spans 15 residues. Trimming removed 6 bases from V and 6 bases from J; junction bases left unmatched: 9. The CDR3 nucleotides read TGCAGTGCCCTCCCAGGGACAGGGGGCCGTCAGCCCCAGCATTTT. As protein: CSALPGTGGRQPQHF.